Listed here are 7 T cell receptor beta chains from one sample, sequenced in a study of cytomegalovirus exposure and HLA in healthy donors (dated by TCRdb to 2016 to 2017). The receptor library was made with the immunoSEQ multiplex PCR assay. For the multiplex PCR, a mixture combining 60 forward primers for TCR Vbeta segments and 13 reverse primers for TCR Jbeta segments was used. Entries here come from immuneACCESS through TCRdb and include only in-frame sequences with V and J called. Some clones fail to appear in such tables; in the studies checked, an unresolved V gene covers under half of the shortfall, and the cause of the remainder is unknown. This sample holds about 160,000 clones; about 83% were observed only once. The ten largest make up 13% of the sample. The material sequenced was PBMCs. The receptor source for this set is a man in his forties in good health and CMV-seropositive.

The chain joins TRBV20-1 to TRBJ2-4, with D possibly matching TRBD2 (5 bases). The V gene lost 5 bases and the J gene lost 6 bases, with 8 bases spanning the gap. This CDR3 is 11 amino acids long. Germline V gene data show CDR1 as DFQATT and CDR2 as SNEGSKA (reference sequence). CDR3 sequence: CSAPRGNIQYF. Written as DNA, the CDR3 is TGCAGTGCTCCCCGGGGAAACATTCAGTACTTC.

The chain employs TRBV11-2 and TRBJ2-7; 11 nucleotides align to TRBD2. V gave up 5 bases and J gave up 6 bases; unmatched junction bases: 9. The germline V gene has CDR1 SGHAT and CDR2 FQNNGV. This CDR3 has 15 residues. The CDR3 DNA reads TGTGCCAGCAGCCCAGAGGTAGCGGGAGGGCTCGAGCAGTACTTC. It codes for CASSPEVAGGLEQYF.

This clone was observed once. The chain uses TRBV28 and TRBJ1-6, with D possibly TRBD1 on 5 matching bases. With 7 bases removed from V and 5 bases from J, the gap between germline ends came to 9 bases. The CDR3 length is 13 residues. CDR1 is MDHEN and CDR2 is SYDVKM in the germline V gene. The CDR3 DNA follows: TGTGCCAGCATGACAGTAGATAATTCACCCCTCCACTTT. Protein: CASMTVDNSPLHF.

The chain's CDR3 is CASSLQGQGSGNTIYF. CDR3 nucleotide sequence: TGCGCCAGCAGCTTGCAGGGACAGGGCTCTGGAAACACCATATATTTT. The rearrangement links TRBV5-1 to TRBJ1-3; 9 bases are shared with TRBD1. V lost 1 base, J lost 0 bases, and 2 bases stayed unmatched. CDR3 length: 16 residues. Germline V gives CDR1 SGHRS, CDR2 YFSETQ.

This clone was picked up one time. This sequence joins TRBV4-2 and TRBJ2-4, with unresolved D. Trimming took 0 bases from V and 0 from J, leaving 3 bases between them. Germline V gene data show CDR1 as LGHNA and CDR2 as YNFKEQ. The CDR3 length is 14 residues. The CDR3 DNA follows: TGTGCCAGCAGCCAAGAACTAGCCAAAAACATTCAGTACTTC. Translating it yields CASSQELAKNIQYF.

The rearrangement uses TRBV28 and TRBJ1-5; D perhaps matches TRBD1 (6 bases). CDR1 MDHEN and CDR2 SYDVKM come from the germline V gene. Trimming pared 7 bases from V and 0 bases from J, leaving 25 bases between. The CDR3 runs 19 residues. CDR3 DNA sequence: TGTGCCAGCACCGTTCCAACAGTACAACAGGGATATAGCAATCAGCCCCAGCATTTT. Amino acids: CASTVPTVQQGYSNQPQHF.

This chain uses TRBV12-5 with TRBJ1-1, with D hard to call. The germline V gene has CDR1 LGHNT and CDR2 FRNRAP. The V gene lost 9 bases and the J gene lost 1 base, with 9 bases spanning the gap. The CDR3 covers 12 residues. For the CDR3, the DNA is TGTGCTAGCGGGATAGGGAACACTGAAGCTTTCTTT. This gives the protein CASGIGNTEAFF.